This T cell receptor beta chain was captured by sequencing in a study of human T cells and chemical hapten exposure. Broader study findings: Given that the donors had alopecia, their immune response may differ from that seen in healthy people.

TCRdb analysed the RACE reads with MiXCR anew, one entry per CDR3 protein. Of 95,000 or so distinct CDR3 sequences listed, over 9.5% were seen once; the top ten hold approximately 3.3%. As for time point: patch test 2, 6 weeks after DPC sensitization. Treatment described: therapeutic diphenylcyclopropenone sensitization with weekly scalp DPC. This CDR3 spans 14 amino acids. Germline V gene lookup returns CDR1 SGHTS and CDR2 YDEGEE. The table lists this clonotype with many counts. Its target is unknown. Relative to the germline gene, one junction end is altered; a read error may explain this. The sequences come from whole blood, collected in connection with sensitization to the hapten diphenylcyclopropenone (DPC). The TCR originated in a woman in her thirties or forties with alopecia areata. Some clones in this sample may be carry-over from other donors' samples. This chain uses TRBV5-8 with TRBJ2-2; the D gene is possibly TRBD1 (6 bases). CDR3 sequence (DNA): TGTGCCAGCCGCTTGACAGGGAACACCGGGGAGCTGTTTTTT. This codes for CASRLTGNTGELFF.